One and the same sample provided the 27 T cell receptor beta chains below, sequenced in a study of blood T cell repertoires in COVID-19. Sequencing used immunoSEQ multiplex PCR; TCRdb keeps in-frame clones, though not all of them. This sample yields around 140,000 clones, of which 85% to 90% are seen a single time; approximately 2.3% belongs to the top ten. Sequencing input: peripheral blood. The source of these receptors is a man aged 65 to 79 with active COVID-19.

Only a few counts were recorded for this clone. The genes are TRBV4-2 and TRBJ2-7, with 10 positions matching TRBD2. This CDR3 region has 15 residues. Germline trimming cut 6 bases from V and 2 bases from J; bases unmatched to any gene: 7. The germline V gene encodes CDR1 LGHNA and CDR2 YNFKEQ. In nucleotides, the CDR3 is TGTGCCAGCAGTCCACTAGCGGGGTCCCCCTACGAGCAGTACTTC. Translating gives CASSPLAGSPYEQYF.

This chain connects TRBV7-3 to TRBJ2-3, with 7 bases identical to TRBD1. The V and J ends lost 4 bases and 4 bases, in that order; junction bases with no gene match: 2. CDR1 SGHTA and CDR2 FQGTGA come from the germline V gene. The length of the CDR3 is 13 residues. The CDR3 DNA follows: TGTGCCAGCAGCTCAGGGGGAGCAGATACGCAGTATTTT. Translation: CASSSGGADTQYF.

This clone was observed a handful of times. The rearrangement uses TRBV13 and TRBJ2-1, with 11 bases fitting TRBD2. Germline V gives CDR1 PRHDT, CDR2 FYEKMQ (reference sequence). The CDR3 is 16 residues long. Losses at the gene ends were 5 bases for V and 5 bases for J; bases not matched to a gene: 8. The CDR3 reads CASSPPGTSGHNEQFF. The CDR3 DNA reads TGTGCCAGCAGCCCCCCCGGGACTAGCGGACACAATGAGCAGTTCTTC.

The CDR3 region is CASSPLGRRAGLSYEQYF. In DNA, the CDR3 is TGTGCCAGCAGCCCCTTGGGTCGAAGAGCGGGGCTCTCCTACGAGCAGTACTTC. The chain employs TRBV11-2 and TRBJ2-7, with 7 bases identical to TRBD2. The CDR3 sequence is 18 residues long. V lost 5 bases and J lost 0; bases outside the gene matches: 16. Germline CDR1 reads SGHAT; CDR2 reads FQNNGV.

J is TRBJ2-2 and V is TRBV7-9; the match to TRBD1 covers 8 bases. Trimming cost V 5 bases and J 0 bases; bases outside gene matches: 2. Germline V gives CDR1 SEHNR, CDR2 FQNEAQ (reference sequence). The CDR3 totals 15 residues. CDR3: CASSQTGANTGELFF. As DNA, the CDR3 is TGTGCCAGCAGCCAGACAGGGGCGAACACCGGGGAGCTGTTTTTT.

The chain links TRBV5-1 to TRBJ2-1; 10 positions match TRBD2. The CDR3 runs 15 residues. The germline V gene encodes CDR1 SGHRS and CDR2 YFSETQ. The ends lost 4 bases at V and 8 bases at J; junction bases unmatched: 9. CDR3: CASSLTASGSHEQFF. DNA of the CDR3: TGCGCCAGCAGCCTGACGGCTAGCGGGAGTCATGAGCAGTTCTTC.

The chain links TRBV3-1 (or the pseudogene TRBV3-2) to TRBJ1-4, with D uncertain. V was cut by 0 bases and J by 7 bases, with 9 bases left in between. The CDR3 sequence is 14 residues long. Germline V gene lookup returns CDR1 LGHDT and CDR2 YNNKEL (reference sequence). CDR3 sequence (DNA): TGTGCCAGCAGCCAAGACGGTGGTTTTGAAAAACTGTTTTTT. Residues: CASSQDGGFEKLFF.

The chain employs TRBV7-9 and TRBJ2-1; TRBD2 agrees at 9 bases. From germline, CDR1 is SEHNR and CDR2 FQNEAQ (reference sequence). The length of the CDR3 is 15 residues. Losses at the gene ends were 5 bases for V and 2 bases for J; bases not matched to a gene: 4. Here the CDR3 reads CASSESGRTYNEQFF. The DNA of the CDR3 is TGTGCCAGCAGCGAAAGCGGGAGGACCTACAATGAGCAGTTCTTC.

This chain connects TRBV6-5 to TRBJ1-2; D may be TRBD1 (5 bases). Trimming stripped 4 bases from V and 8 bases from J, with 11 bases between. This CDR3 region has 12 residues. Germline lookup yields CDR1 MNHEY and CDR2 SVGAGI. The CDR3 DNA is TGTGCCAGCAGTTCCACAGGTCTGGGCTACACCTTC. This translates into CASSSTGLGYTF.

V usage is TRBV19 and J usage is TRBJ2-1, with 7 bases lining up with TRBD2. The J segment lost 2 bases and the V segment lost 6 bases, leaving 1 base of the junction unmatched. The CDR3 spans 13 residues. Germline V CDR1 and CDR2: LNHDA, SQIVND (reference sequence). For the CDR3, the DNA is TGTGCCAGTAGCAGCGGGACCTACAATGAGCAGTTCTTC. This sequence encodes CASSSGTYNEQFF.

Turning to this clone: Here the CDR3 omits its conserved ending phenylalanine or tryptophan, so a read error is the likely source. No DNA is shown, since the ends of the CDR3 on it are uncertain; the CDR3 is the one TCRdb lists. The chain has TRBV18 and TRBJ2-7; the table's D call, TRBD1, was not checked against the DNA. The CDR3 is 12 residues long, ends included. Germline CDR1 is KGHSH and CDR2 is LQKENI. CDR3 in amino acids: CASSPGGTGGWK.

V is TRBV6-5 and J is TRBJ1-6; the D gene is possibly TRBD1 (5 bases). Trimming shortened V by 2 bases and J by 6 bases, and 11 bases separated the two germline ends. The germline CDR1 and CDR2 sequences are MNHEY and SVGAGI. This CDR3 contains 15 residues. CDR3 protein: CASSYTGGVNSPLHF. CDR3 DNA: TGTGCCAGCAGTTACACGGGGGGAGTTAATTCACCCCTCCACTTT.

The chain couples TRBV2 to TRBJ2-7, with 9 nucleotides matching TRBD1. The length of the CDR3 is 15 residues. Germline CDR1 reads SNHLY; CDR2 reads FYNNEI. J lost 4 bases, V lost 0 bases, and 4 bases had no gene match. CDR3 amino acids: CASSEAGTGLYEQYF. The DNA of the CDR3 is TGTGCCAGCAGTGAAGCCGGGACAGGGTTGTACGAGCAGTACTTC.

This chain uses TRBV6-1 with TRBJ2-7; no reliable D call. V was trimmed by 2 bases and J by 13 bases, leaving 12 bases between them. Germline V gene data show CDR1 as MNHNS and CDR2 as SASEGT. The length of the CDR3 is 11 residues. In nucleotides, the CDR3 is TGTGCCAGCAGTGAATATGGAAACAGCTACTTC. Its protein is CASSEYGNSYF.

The chain joins TRBV5-5 to TRBJ2-6, with 7 bases that match TRBD1. Germline V gene data show CDR1 as SGHKS and CDR2 as YYEKEE (reference sequence). Trimming took 4 bases from V and 1 from J; bases not matched to a gene: 5. This CDR3 contains 16 residues. CDR3 nucleotides: TGTGCCAGCAGCATAGGGACAGCGTCTGGGGCCAACGTCCTGACTTTC. Its translation is CASSIGTASGANVLTF.

The rearrangement joins TRBV5-5 to TRBJ2-3, with a tentative D call TRBD1 (5 bases). From germline, CDR1 is SGHKS and CDR2 YYEKEE (reference sequence). V lost 2 bases to trimming and J lost 1 base, with 5 bases between them. This CDR3 contains 13 residues. The CDR3 nucleotides are TGTGCCAGCAGCTTACAGGGCACAGATACGCAGTATTTT. This sequence encodes CASSLQGTDTQYF.

The chain has TRBV18 and TRBJ2-1; D perhaps matches TRBD2 (5 bases). V dropped 8 bases and J dropped 0 bases, with 11 bases sitting between them. Germline assignment: CDR1 KGHSH and CDR2 LQKENI. The CDR3 is 14 residues long. CDR3 sequence reads: CASPTRSSYNEQFF. The CDR3 DNA sequence: TGTGCCAGCCCCACTAGGAGCTCCTACAATGAGCAGTTCTTC.

This clone was counted only a few times. The CDR3: CASSKGQGAGGLKSPLHF. The CDR3 DNA reads as TGTGCCAGCAGTAAAGGACAGGGGGCCGGCGGTTTGAAATCACCCCTCCACTTT. The rearrangement joins TRBV6-1 to TRBJ1-6; 11 positions match TRBD1. Germline V lookup: CDR1 MNHNS, CDR2 SASEGT. V lost 5 bases to trimming and J lost 10 bases; unmatched junction nucleotides: 16. This CDR3 spans 18 amino acids.

The chain links TRBV6-5 to TRBJ1-2; 9 nucleotides agree with TRBD1. This CDR3 comprises 13 residues. CDR1 MNHEY and CDR2 SVGAGI come from the germline V gene. V gave up 5 bases and J gave up 7 bases; unmatched junction bases: 5. This chain's CDR3 is CASSRQGDGGYTF. CDR3 nucleotides: TGTGCCAGCAGTAGACAGGGGGATGGTGGCTACACCTTC.

V and J are TRBV5-6 and TRBJ2-5; D gene uncertain. CDR3 size: 14 residues. The germline V gene has CDR1 SGHDT and CDR2 YYEEEE. The V end was cut by 0 bases, the J end by 5 bases, with 11 bases between. In DNA form, the CDR3 reads TGTGCCAGCAGCTTGGGCCAGAGGATTGAGACCCAGTACTTC. It yields the protein CASSLGQRIETQYF.

J is TRBJ2-7 and V is TRBV5-6, with D perhaps TRBD1 (6 bases). CDR3 length: 16 residues. Germline CDR1 and CDR2: SGHDT and YYEEEE. The ends were cut back, 4 bases at V and 2 bases at J, with 19 bases in the middle. The DNA of the CDR3 is TGTGCCAGCAGCCCAAAATTCGGGACACTACCCTACGAGCAGTACTTC. Protein sequence: CASSPKFGTLPYEQYF.

This chain uses TRBV12-3 or TRBV12-4 with TRBJ2-5; tentatively, D is TRBD2 (5 bases). The CDR3 runs to 13 residues. The V and J ends lost 6 bases and 9 bases respectively, with 17 bases between them. This chain's CDR3 is CASSNGVQMAQYF. The CDR3 nucleotides read TGTGCCAGCAGCAACGGGGTGCAGATGGCCCAGTACTTC.

The chain carries TRBV27 and TRBJ2-7; D unclear. CDR1 MNHEY and CDR2 SMNVEV come from the germline V gene (reference sequence). The CDR3 has 11 amino acids. Trimming pared 5 bases from V and 5 bases from J, leaving 7 bases between. The CDR3 reads CASSGRDEQYF. Written as DNA, the CDR3 is TGTGCCAGCAGTGGGCGCGACGAGCAGTACTTC.

The V and J genes are TRBV29-1 and TRBJ1-1; 9 bases map to TRBD1. The CDR3 extends over 13 amino acids. J gave up 7 bases and V 5 bases, and 8 bases lay outside the gene matches. Germline CDR1 SQVTM, CDR2 ANQGSEA. CDR3 residues: CSVKGGQGVEAFF. The CDR3, as DNA: TGCAGCGTTAAAGGGGGACAGGGTGTTGAAGCTTTCTTT.

V and J are TRBV7-9 and TRBJ2-7; maybe TRBD2 (6 bases). Germline V gives CDR1 SEHNR, CDR2 FQNEAQ (reference sequence). The length of the CDR3 is 13 residues. V lost 3 bases and J lost 5, with 11 bases in between. The CDR3 DNA sequence: TGTGCCAGCAGCTTCCCAGGGAGGCACGAGCAGTACTTC. This sequence encodes CASSFPGRHEQYF.

The V call is TRBV14, the J call TRBJ2-5; D may be TRBD1 (8 bases). The germline V gene encodes CDR1 SGHDN and CDR2 FVKESK. The CDR3 is made up of 16 amino acids. Trimming pared 4 bases from V and 5 bases from J, leaving 20 bases between. CDR3 region: CASSPMPGQGGETQYF. CDR3 DNA sequence: TGTGCCAGCAGCCCAATGCCCGGACAGGGAGGGGAGACCCAGTACTTC.

Here the CDR3 reads CASSQGRIAGFFVTDTQYF. In DNA form, the CDR3 reads TGTGCCAGCAGCCAAGGGAGGATAGCGGGATTTTTCGTCACAGATACGCAGTATTTT. The genes are TRBV3-1 (or the pseudogene TRBV3-2) and TRBJ2-3; 8 bases line up with TRBD2. Germline V gene sequence: CDR1 LGHDT, CDR2 YNNKEL (reference sequence). J was trimmed by 2 bases and V by 1 base; bases with no gene match: 14. The CDR3 is made up of 19 amino acids.